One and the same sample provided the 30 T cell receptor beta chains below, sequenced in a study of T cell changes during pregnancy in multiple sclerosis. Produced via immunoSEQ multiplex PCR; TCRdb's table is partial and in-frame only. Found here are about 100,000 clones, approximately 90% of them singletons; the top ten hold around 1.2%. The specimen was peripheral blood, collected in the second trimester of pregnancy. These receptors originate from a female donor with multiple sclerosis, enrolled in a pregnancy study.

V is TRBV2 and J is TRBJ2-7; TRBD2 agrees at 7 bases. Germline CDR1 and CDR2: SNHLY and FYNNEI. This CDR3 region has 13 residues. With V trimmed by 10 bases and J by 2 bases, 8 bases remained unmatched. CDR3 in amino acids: CATTGGVPYEQYF. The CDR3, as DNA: TGTGCCACCACGGGGGGAGTCCCCTACGAGCAGTACTTC.

Written as DNA, the CDR3 is TGCGCCAGCAGCTTGGGCGGGAGGGACACCGGGGAGCTGTTTTTT. Translating gives CASSLGGRDTGELFF. The chain couples TRBV5-1 to TRBJ2-2; TRBD2 matches at 9 bases. The CDR3 runs to 15 residues. Germline V gene data show CDR1 as SGHRS and CDR2 as YFSETQ. The trim removed 0 bases at V and 3 bases at J, leaving 0 bases unmatched. The full variable domain, with the rest looked up from reference TRBV5-1 and TRBJ2-2, is KAGVTQTPRYLIKTRGQQVTLSCSPISGHRSVSWYQQTPGQGLQFLFEYFSETQRNKGNFPGRFSGRQFSNSRSEMNVSTLELGDSALYLCASSLGGRDTGELFFGEGSRLTVL.

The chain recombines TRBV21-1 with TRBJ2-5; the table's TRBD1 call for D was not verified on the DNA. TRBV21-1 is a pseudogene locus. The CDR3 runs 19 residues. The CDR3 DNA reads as TGTGCCAGCAGCAAGATCCACAGGGCTCGATGGGGGTTACAAGAGACCCAGTACTTC. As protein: CASSKIHRARWGLQETQYF.

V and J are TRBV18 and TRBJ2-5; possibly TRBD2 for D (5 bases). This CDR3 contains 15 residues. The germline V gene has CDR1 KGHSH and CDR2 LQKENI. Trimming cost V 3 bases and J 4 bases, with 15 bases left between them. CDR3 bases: TGTGCCAGCTCACCGCTAGGGAGTGGGATAGAGACCCAGTACTTC. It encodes CASSPLGSGIETQYF.

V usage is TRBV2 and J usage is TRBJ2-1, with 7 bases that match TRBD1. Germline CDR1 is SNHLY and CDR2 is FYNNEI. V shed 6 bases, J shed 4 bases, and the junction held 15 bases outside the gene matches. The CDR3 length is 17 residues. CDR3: CASSEPRQGMNYNEQFF. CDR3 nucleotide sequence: TGTGCCAGCAGCGAGCCCAGACAGGGTATGAATTACAATGAGCAGTTCTTC.

The CDR3 DNA sequence: TGTGCCAGTAGTATAGGGTCTGGGCTGCGAAAAGAGACCCAGTACTTC. Translated, it gives CASSIGSGLRKETQYF. This chain connects TRBV19 to TRBJ2-5; no clear D gene. This CDR3 has 16 residues. Trimming removed 1 base at V and 3 bases at J, with 15 bases between. From germline, CDR1 is LNHDA and CDR2 SQIVND (reference sequence).

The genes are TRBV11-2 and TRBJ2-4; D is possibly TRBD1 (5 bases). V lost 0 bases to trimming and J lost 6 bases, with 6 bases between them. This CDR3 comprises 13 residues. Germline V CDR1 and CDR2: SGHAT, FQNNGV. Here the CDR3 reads CASSLEQGNIQYF. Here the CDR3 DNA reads TGTGCCAGCAGCTTAGAGCAGGGAAACATTCAGTACTTC. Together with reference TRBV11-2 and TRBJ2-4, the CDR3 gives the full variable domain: EAGVAQSPRYKIIEKRQSVAFWCNPISGHATLYWYQQILGQGPKLLIQFQNNGVVDDSQLPKDRFSAERLKGVDSTLKIQPAKLEDSAVYLCASSLEQGNIQYFGAGTRLSVL.

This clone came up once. CDR3 sequence (DNA): TGCGCCAGCAGCGCCGGGACAGCCACCCTTCCCCACGAGCAGTACTTC. This sequence encodes CASSAGTATLPHEQYF. The rearrangement links TRBV5-1 to TRBJ2-7; 7 bases line up with TRBD1. Germline CDR1 SGHRS, CDR2 YFSETQ. V was clipped by 4 bases and J by 5 bases; unmatched bases: 15. The CDR3 is 16 residues long. Looking up the rest from reference TRBV5-1 and TRBJ2-7 gives the full variable domain: KAGVTQTPRYLIKTRGQQVTLSCSPISGHRSVSWYQQTPGQGLQFLFEYFSETQRNKGNFPGRFSGRQFSNSRSEMNVSTLELGDSALYLCASSAGTATLPHEQYFGPGTRLTVT.

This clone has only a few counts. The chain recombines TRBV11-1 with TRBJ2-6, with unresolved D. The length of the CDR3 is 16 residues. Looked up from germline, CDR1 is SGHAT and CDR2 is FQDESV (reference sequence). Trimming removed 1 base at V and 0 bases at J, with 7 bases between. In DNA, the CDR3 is TGTGCCAGCAGCTTAGGGTGGAGCTCTGGGGCCAACGTCCTGACTTTC. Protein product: CASSLGWSSGANVLTF.

The CDR3 region is CAWSRDRGPPSNQPQHF. For the CDR3, the DNA is TGTGCCTGGAGCCGGGACAGGGGCCCCCCTAGCAATCAGCCCCAGCATTTT. The chain employs TRBV30 and TRBJ1-5; 10 bases map to TRBD1. The CDR3 extends over 17 amino acids. Germline assignment: CDR1 GTSNPN and CDR2 SVGIG (reference sequence). Trimming cost V 3 bases and J 0 bases; bases outside gene matches: 8.

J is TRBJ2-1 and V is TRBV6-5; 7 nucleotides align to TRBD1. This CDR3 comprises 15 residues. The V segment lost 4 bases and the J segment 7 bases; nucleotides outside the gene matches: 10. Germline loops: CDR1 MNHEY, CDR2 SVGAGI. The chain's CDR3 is CASSFSGTARNEQFF. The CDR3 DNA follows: TGTGCCAGCAGTTTCTCCGGGACAGCAAGAAATGAGCAGTTCTTC.

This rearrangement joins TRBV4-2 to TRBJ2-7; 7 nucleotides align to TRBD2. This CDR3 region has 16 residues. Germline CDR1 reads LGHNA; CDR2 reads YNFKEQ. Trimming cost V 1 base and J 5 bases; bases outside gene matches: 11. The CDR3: CASSQARLAFSHEQYF. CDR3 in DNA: TGTGCCAGCAGCCAAGCTCGACTAGCCTTTTCCCACGAGCAGTACTTC.

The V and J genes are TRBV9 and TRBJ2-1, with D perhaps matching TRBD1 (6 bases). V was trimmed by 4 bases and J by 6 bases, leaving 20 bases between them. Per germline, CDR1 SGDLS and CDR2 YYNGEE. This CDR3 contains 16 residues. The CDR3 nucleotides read TGTGCCAGCAGCACTGGACAGCCCCTCTTGGGCAATGAGCAGTTCTTC. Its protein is CASSTGQPLLGNEQFF. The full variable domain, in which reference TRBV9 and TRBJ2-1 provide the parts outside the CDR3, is DSGVTQTPKHLITATGQRVTLRCSPRSGDLSVYWYQQSLDQGLQFLIQYYNGEERAKGNILERFSAQQFPDLHSELNLSSLELGDSALYFCASSTGQPLLGNEQFFGPGTRLTVL.

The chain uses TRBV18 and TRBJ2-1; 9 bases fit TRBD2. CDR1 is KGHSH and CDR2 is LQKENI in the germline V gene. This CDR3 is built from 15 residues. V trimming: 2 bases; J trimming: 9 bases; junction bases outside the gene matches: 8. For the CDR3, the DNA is TGTGCCAGCTCACCAGAGCTAGCGGGGCCTGGTGAGCAGTTCTTC. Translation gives CASSPELAGPGEQFF.

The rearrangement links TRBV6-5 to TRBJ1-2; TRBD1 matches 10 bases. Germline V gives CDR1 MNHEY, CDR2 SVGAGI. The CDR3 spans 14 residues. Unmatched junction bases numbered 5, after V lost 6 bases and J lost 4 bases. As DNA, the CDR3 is TGTGCCAGCAGACCAGGACAGGGGGGCTATGGCTACACCTTC. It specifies CASRPGQGGYGYTF.

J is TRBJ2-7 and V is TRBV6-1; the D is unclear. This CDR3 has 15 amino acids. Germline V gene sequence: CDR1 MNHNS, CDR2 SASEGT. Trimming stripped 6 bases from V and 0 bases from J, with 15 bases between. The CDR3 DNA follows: TGTGCCAGCAGGACCATACGGTGGAGCTCCTACGAGCAGTACTTC. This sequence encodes CASRTIRWSSYEQYF.

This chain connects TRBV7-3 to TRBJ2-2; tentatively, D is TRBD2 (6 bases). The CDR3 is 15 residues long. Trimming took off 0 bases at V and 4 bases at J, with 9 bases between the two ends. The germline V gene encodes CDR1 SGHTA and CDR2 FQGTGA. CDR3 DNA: TGTGCCAGCAGCTTAACCGGGGGAAGCACCGGGGAGCTGTTTTTT. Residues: CASSLTGGSTGELFF. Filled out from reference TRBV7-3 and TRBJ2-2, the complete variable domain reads GAGVSQTPSNKVTEKGKYVELRCDPISGHTALYWYRQSLGQGPEFLIYFQGTGAADDSGLPNDRFFAVRPEGSVSTLKIQRTERGDSAVYLCASSLTGGSTGELFFGEGSRLTVL.

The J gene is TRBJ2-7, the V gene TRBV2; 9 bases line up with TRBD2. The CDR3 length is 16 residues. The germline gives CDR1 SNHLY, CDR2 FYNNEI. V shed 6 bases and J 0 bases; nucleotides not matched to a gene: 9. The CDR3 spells CASRGGTSGYSYEQYF. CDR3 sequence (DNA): TGTGCCAGCAGAGGGGGTACTAGCGGGTACTCCTACGAGCAGTACTTC.

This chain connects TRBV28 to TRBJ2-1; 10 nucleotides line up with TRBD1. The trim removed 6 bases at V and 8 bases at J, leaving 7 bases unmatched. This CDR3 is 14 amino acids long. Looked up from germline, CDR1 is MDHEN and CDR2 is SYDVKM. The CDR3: CASRLDRGYDEQFF. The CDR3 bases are TGTGCCAGCAGGCTGGACAGGGGGTACGATGAGCAGTTCTTC.

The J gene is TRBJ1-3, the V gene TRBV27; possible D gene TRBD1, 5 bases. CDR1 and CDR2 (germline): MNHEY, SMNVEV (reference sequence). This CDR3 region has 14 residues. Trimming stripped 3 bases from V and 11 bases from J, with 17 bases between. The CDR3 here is CASSFSFSGGAIYF. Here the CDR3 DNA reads TGTGCCAGCAGTTTCTCCTTTTCCGGGGGGGCCATATATTTT.

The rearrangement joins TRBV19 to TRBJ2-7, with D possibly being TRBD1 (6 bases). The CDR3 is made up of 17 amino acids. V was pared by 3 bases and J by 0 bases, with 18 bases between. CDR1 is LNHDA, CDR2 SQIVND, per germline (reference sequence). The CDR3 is CASSILNPGHLSYEQYF. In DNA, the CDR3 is TGTGCCAGTAGTATCCTTAACCCGGGACACCTCTCCTACGAGCAGTACTTC.

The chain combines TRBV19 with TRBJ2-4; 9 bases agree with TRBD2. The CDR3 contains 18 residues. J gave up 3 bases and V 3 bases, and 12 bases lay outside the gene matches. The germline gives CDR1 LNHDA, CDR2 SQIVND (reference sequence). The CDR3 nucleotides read TGTGCCAGTAGTATGGTGGGGGTAGCGGGGGCCCACAAAAACATTCAGTACTTC. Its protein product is CASSMVGVAGAHKNIQYF.

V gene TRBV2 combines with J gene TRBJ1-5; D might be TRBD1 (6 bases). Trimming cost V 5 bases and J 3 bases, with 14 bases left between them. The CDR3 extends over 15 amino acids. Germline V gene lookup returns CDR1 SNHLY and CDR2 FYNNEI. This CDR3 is CASSYLGQTNQPQHF. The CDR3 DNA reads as TGTGCCAGCAGTTATCTCGGACAGACCAATCAGCCCCAGCATTTT.

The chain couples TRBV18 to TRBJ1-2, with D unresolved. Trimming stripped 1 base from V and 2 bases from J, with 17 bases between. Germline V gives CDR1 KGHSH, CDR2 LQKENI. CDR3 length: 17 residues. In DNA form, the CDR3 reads TGTGCCAGCTCACCACGGGCTTCAAGACAATCAAACTATGGCTACACCTTC. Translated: CASSPRASRQSNYGYTF.

The CDR3 loop is CASSASGRSYEQYF. Written as DNA, the CDR3 is TGTGCCAGCAGCGCCAGCGGGAGAAGTTACGAGCAGTACTTC. The chain is built from TRBV7-9 and TRBJ2-7, with TRBD2 matching over 8 bases. Germline lookup yields CDR1 SEHNR and CDR2 FQNEAQ (reference sequence). This CDR3 comprises 14 residues. V lost 5 bases, J lost 4 bases, and 7 bases stayed unmatched.

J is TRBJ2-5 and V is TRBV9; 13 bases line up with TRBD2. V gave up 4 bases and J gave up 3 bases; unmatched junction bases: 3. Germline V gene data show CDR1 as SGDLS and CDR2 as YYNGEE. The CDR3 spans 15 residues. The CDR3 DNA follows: TGTGCCAGCAGCATCGGACTAGCGGGGGAAGAGACCCAGTACTTC. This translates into CASSIGLAGEETQYF.

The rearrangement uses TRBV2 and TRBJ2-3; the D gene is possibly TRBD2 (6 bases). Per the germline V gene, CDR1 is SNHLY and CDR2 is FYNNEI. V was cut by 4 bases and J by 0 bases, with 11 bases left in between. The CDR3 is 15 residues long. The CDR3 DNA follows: TGTGCCAGCAGTGTTCGGCGGGGTAGCACAGATACGCAGTATTTT. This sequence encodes CASSVRRGSTDTQYF.

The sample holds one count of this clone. The CDR3 nucleotides read TGTGCCAGCAGTTCCCCGCGGGTTGTAGCGGGAGCTCCGGGGAGAGAGCAGTACTTC. Its translation is CASSSPRVVAGAPGREQYF. This chain uses TRBV28 with TRBJ2-7; 9 nucleotides match TRBD2. CDR1 is MDHEN, CDR2 SYDVKM, per germline. J gave up 7 bases and V 4 bases, and 23 bases lay outside the gene matches. The CDR3 is made up of 19 amino acids.

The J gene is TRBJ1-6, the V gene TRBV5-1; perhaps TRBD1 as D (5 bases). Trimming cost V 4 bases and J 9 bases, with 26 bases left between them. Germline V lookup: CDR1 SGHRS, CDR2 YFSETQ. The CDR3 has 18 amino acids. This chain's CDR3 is CASSPSVQPGGGGSPLHF. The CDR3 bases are TGCGCCAGCAGCCCTTCCGTCCAGCCGGGGGGGGGAGGTTCACCCCTCCACTTT.

CDR3 nucleotides: TGTGCCAGCAGCTTGCGGACTAGCGGGAGAGATGAGCAGTTCTTC. It encodes CASSLRTSGRDEQFF. The V call is TRBV7-9, the J call TRBJ2-1; 13 nucleotides align to TRBD2. The CDR3 spans 15 residues. Losses at the gene ends were 3 bases for V and 8 bases for J; bases not matched to a gene: 4. The germline V gene has CDR1 SEHNR and CDR2 FQNEAQ (reference sequence).